The sequence of this T cell receptor (beta chain) was determined in a study of blood T cell repertoires in COVID-19. Looking at the study overall: PBMCs, B-cell-depleted T cells, or T cells were the source of the cDNA or gDNA that made up the material.

The V and J ends lost 7 bases and 2 bases respectively, with 13 bases between them. Per the germline V gene, CDR1 is KGHDR and CDR2 is SFDVKD. This CDR3 region has 14 residues. As originally analysed: Estimation of nucleated cell counts relied on the amplification of reference gene primers. Clones were read by immunoSEQ multiplex PCR, and TCRdb kept only the in-frame ones, dropping some. V, J and clone size were drawn from that table, and D and trimming were deduced from the DNA. Of 390,000 or so clones listed, roughly 90% were seen once; the top ten hold under 1.5%. The chain recombines TRBV24-1 with TRBJ1-1, with D possibly TRBD1 on 6 matching bases. The origin of this receptor is a woman in her 30s with active or convalescent COVID-19. The sample comprised peripheral blood. CDR3 in amino acids: CATRKPGHNTEAFF. The CDR3 bases are TGTGCCACCAGGAAACCGGGACACAACACTGAAGCTTTCTTT.